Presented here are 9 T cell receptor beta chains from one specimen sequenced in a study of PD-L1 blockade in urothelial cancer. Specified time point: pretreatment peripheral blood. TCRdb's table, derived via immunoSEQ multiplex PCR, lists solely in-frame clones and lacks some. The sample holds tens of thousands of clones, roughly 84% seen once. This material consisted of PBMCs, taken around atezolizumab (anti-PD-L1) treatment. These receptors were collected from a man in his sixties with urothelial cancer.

The CDR3 DNA reads TGTGCCATCAGGCTCGGACAGGGAGATGGCTACACCTTC. It codes for CAIRLGQGDGYTF. This chain connects TRBV10-3 to TRBJ1-2, with 8 bases that match TRBD1. CDR3 size: 13 residues. J lost 6 bases, V lost 6 bases, and 6 bases had no gene match. The germline V gene encodes CDR1 ENHRY and CDR2 SYGVKD.

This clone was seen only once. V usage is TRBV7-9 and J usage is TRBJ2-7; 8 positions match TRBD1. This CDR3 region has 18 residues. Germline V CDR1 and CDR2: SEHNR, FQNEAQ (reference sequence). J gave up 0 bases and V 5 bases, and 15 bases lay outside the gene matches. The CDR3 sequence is CASSPRGSGGPSSYEQYF. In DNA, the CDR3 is TGTGCCAGCAGCCCCCGAGGGTCAGGGGGCCCCAGCTCCTACGAGCAGTACTTC.

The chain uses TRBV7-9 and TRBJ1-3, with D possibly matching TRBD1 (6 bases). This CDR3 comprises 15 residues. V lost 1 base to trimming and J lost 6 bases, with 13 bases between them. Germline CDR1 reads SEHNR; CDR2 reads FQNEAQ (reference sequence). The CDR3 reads CASSLVSGDANTIYF. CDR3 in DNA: TGTGCCAGCAGCTTAGTCTCAGGGGATGCAAACACCATATATTTT.

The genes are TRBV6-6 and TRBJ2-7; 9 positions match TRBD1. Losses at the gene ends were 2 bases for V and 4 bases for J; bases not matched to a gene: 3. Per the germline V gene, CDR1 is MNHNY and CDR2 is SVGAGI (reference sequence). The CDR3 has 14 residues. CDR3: CASSYGTGLYEQYF. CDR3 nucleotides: TGTGCCAGCAGTTACGGGACAGGGCTTTACGAGCAGTACTTC.

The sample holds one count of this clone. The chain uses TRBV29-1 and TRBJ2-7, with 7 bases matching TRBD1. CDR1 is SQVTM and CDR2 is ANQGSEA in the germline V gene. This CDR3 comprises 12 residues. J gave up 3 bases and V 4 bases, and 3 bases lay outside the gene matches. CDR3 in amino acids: CSVGGGGYEQYF. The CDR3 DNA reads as TGCAGCGTTGGAGGGGGCGGCTACGAGCAGTACTTC.

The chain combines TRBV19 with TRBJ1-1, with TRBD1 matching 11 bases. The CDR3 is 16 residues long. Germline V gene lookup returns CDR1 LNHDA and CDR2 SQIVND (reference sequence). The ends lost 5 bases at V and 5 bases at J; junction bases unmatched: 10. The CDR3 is CASSFKGQGARTEAFF. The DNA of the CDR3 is TGTGCCAGTAGTTTCAAAGGACAGGGGGCAAGGACTGAAGCTTTCTTT. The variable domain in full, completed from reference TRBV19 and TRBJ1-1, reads DGGITQSPKYLFRKEGQNVTLSCEQNLNHDAMYWYRQDPGQGLRLIYYSQIVNDFQKGDIAEGYSVSREKKESFPLTVTSAQKNPTAFYLCASSFKGQGARTEAFFGQGTRLTVV.

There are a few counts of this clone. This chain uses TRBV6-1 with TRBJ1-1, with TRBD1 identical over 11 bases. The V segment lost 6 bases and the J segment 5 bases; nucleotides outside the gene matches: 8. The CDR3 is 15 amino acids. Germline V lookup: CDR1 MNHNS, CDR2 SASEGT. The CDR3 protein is CASSDGTGGKTEAFF. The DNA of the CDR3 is TGTGCCAGCAGCGACGGGACAGGGGGAAAGACTGAAGCTTTCTTT.

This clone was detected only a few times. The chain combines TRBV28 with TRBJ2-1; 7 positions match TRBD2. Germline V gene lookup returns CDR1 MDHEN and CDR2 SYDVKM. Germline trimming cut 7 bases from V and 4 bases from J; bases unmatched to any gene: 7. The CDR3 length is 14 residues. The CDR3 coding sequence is TGTGCCAGCACTCTAGCGGAGCAATACAATGAGCAGTTCTTC. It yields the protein CASTLAEQYNEQFF.

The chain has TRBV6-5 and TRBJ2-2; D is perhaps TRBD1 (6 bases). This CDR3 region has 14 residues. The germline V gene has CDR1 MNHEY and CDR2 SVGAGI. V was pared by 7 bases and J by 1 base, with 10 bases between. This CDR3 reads CASTKTGNTGELFF. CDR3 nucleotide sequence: TGTGCCAGCACCAAGACAGGGAACACCGGGGAGCTGTTTTTT.